This passage covers 3 T cell receptor beta chains from one sample sequenced in a study of cytomegalovirus exposure and HLA in healthy donors. It was with 60 Vbeta and 13 Jbeta primers that the PCR ran. Profiled with immunoSEQ multiplex PCR; TCRdb holds only in-frame clones, not every one. The data include approximately 100,000 clones; the top ten clones carry about 0.59%. Sample: PBMCs. These receptors all stem from a man in his forties or fifties in good health and CMV-seronegative.

This sequence joins TRBV4-2 and TRBJ1-5; TRBD1 is a possible D gene (6 bases). The CDR3 sequence is 14 residues long. The germline V gene has CDR1 LGHNA and CDR2 YNFKEQ. With 1 base removed from V and 6 bases from J, the gap between germline ends came to 10 bases. The CDR3 DNA reads as TGTGCCAGCAGCCAAGTTACAGGGTTTCAGCCCCAGCATTTT. Amino acids: CASSQVTGFQPQHF.

V gene TRBV10-3 combines with J gene TRBJ1-6; D not certain. This CDR3 is built from 15 residues. Trimming pared 8 bases from V and 7 bases from J, leaving 18 bases between. Germline-derived CDR1 and CDR2 are ENHRY and SYGVKD. CDR3 amino acids: CAIGVGLTENSPLHF. The CDR3 nucleotides are TGTGCCATCGGAGTAGGACTGACTGAGAATTCACCCCTCCACTTT.

This chain uses TRBV7-2 with TRBJ2-2; D is uncertain. This CDR3 region has 14 residues. V lost 2 bases to trimming and J lost 7 bases, with 11 bases between them. From germline, CDR1 is SGHTA and CDR2 FQGNSA. In DNA form, the CDR3 reads TGTGCCAGCAGCTTAAGAGGTAGTAGCGGGGAGCTGTTTTTT. Amino acid sequence: CASSLRGSSGELFF.